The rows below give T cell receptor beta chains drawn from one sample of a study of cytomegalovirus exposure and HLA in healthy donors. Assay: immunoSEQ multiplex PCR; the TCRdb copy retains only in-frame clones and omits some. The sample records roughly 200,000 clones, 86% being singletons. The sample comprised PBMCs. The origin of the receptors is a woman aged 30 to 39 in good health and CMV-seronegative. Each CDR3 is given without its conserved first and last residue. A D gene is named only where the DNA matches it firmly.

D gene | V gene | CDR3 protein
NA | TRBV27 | ASIGRFGTKPTEAF
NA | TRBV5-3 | AILGTASLVKPPEQY
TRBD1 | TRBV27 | ASSPGTGANQPQH
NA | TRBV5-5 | ASSLGTSSYEQY
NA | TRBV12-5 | ASALDRTYEQY
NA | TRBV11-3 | ASSSYSHNEQF
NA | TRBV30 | AWSADKNTGELF
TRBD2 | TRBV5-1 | ASGSGGYNEQF
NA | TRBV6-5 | ASSARGDTDTQY
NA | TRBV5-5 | ASSIDRMNTEAF
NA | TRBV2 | ASSATGRVMETVGYT
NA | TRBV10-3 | AISETRQVNRPTGTEAF
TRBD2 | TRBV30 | AWRAGTSGGPTSYNEQF
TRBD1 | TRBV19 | ASSKTGVADTQY
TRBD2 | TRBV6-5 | ASTKTSGDRNEQF
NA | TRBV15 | AISPLIVGVTDTQY
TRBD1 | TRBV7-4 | ASSLKGALSGQY
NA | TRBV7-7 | ASSPLVDGSTDTQY
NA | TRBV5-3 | ARKLHAGNTIY
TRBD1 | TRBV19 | ASSAPGTGSNYGYT
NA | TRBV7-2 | ASSPLTSRDYNEQF
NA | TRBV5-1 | ASSLTGNTGELF
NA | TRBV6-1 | ASSVGGLLGYT
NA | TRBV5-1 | ASSLEVGTGRWNEQY
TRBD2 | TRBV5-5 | ASSPGVSGGAETQY
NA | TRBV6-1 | ASSESIDSWRAQY
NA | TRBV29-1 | SAPSPGGASYGYT
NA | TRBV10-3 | AISEGSGEQYEQY